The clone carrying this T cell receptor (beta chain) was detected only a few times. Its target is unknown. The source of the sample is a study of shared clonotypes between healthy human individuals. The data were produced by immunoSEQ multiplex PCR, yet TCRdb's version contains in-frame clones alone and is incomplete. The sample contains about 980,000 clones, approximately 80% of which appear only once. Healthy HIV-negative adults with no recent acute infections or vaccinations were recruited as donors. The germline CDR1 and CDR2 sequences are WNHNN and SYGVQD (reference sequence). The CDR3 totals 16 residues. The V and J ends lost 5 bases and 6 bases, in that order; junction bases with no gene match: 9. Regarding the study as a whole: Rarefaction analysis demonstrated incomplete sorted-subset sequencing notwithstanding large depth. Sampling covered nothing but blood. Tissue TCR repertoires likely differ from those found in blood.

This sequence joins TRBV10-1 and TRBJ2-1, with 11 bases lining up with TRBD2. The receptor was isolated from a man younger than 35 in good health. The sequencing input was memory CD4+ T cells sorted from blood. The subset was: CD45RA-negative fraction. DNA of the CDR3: TGCGCCAGCAGTCCCGGGATAGCGGGGGGGGTCAATGAGCAGTTCTTC. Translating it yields CASSPGIAGGVNEQFF.